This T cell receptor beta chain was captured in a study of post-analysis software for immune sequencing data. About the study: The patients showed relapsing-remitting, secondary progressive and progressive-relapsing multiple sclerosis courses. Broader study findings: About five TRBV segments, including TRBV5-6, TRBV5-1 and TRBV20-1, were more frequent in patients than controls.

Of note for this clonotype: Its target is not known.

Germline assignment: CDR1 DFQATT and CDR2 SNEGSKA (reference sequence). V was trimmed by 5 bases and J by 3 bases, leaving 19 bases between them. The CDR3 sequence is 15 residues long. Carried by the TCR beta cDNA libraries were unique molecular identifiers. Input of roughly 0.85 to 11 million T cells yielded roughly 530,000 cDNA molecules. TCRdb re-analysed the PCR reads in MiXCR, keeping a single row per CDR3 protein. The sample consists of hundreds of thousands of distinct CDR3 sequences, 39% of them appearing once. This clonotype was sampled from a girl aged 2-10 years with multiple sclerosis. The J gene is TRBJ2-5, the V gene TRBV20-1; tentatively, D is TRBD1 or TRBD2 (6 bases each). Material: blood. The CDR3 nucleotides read TGCAGTGCTGGTCTTGGGGGGCTTGGTAAAGAGACCCAGTACTTC. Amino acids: CSAGLGGLGKETQYF.